This TCR beta chain was sequenced during a study of breast tumors, draining lymph nodes, adjacent tissues. Study-wide results and caveats: Tumor repertoires ranked between lymph nodes and nontumor tissue in diversity, with V and J gene preferences. The data were judged consistent with most tumor T cells coming from lymph node and expanding in tumor. Luminal-like breast cancer showed significantly higher tumor–nontumor repertoire similarity than basal-like. The lymph node origin of tumor T cells was framed as consistent with a hypothesis, not demonstrated.

TCRdb redid the calling of the multiplex PCR reads with MiXCR, one entry per CDR3 protein. The sample records fewer than 200,000 distinct CDR3 sequences, more than 25% being singletons. As concerns this clonotype: Its antigen is still unknown.

Breast cancer patients provided tissue from their axillary draining lymph nodes. Sequencing was performed on axillary lymph node tissue. The source of this sequence is a female donor with breast cancer. Some clones in this sample may be carry-over from other donors' samples.

CDR3 in DNA: TGTGCCAGCAGTCCTTTGGGACAGGGAAATAACTATGGCTACACCTTC. Its protein is CASSPLGQGNNYGYTF. J is TRBJ1-2 and V is TRBV6-5; 9 positions agree with TRBD1. The CDR3 runs to 16 residues. The ends lost 5 bases at V and 1 base at J; junction bases unmatched: 8. In germline, CDR1 is MNHEY, CDR2 SVGAGI.